This TCR beta chain was profiled in a study of graft-versus-host responses after intestinal transplantation. CDR3 length: 13 residues. The V end lost 3 bases, the J end lost 2 bases, and 8 bases lay between the germline ends. The germline gives CDR1 SGHVS, CDR2 FNYEAQ. With respect to this clone: Its antigen is still unknown.

Method: immunoSEQ multiplex PCR; TCRdb's copy keeps in-frame clones and lacks some. Of 95,000 to 150,000 clones listed, approximately 92% are singletons. V usage is TRBV7-6 and J usage is TRBJ2-7, with D perhaps TRBD1 (5 bases). This sequence originates from a human donor who received an intestinal transplant. This specimen was unstimulated CD4+ T cells sorted from spleen or lymph node cells, taken before intestinal transplant. CDR3 nucleotide sequence: TGTGCCAGCAGCTTTGCAGGGACCTACGAGCAGTACTTC. It codes for CASSFAGTYEQYF. The whole variable domain, filled in from reference TRBV7-6 and TRBJ2-7, reads GAGVSQSPRYKVTKRGQDVALRCDPISGHVSLYWYRQALGQGPEFLTYFNYEAQQDKSGLPNDRFSAERPEGSISTLTIQRTEQRDSAMYRCASSFAGTYEQYFGPGTRLTVT.